This T cell receptor (beta chain) came from a study of cytomegalovirus exposure and HLA in healthy donors. The CDR3 sequence is 11 residues long. Germline loops: CDR1 SGHTA, CDR2 FQGNSA. With 4 bases removed from V and 7 bases from J, the gap between germline ends came to 5 bases. Clones were read by immunoSEQ multiplex PCR, and TCRdb kept only the in-frame ones, dropping some. Of 250,000 or so clones listed, about 86% are singletons. The TCR sequence derives from a man in his late teens or twenties in good health and CMV-seronegative. The source material was PBMCs. V gene TRBV7-2 combines with J gene TRBJ2-1; TRBD2 is a possible D gene (5 bases). DNA of the CDR3: TGTGCCAGCAGCTGGAGGAATGAGCAGTTCTTC. It codes for CASSWRNEQFF.